This TCR beta chain was identified during a study of blood T cell repertoires in COVID-19. Study in general: The cDNA or gDNA used as material had been derived from T cells, B-cell-depleted T cells, or PBMCs.

The method was immunoSEQ multiplex PCR; TCRdb's version includes in-frame clones alone and lacks a portion of them. Of around 200,000 clones detected, more than 85% appear once; the ten largest clones hold around 0.72%. The germline V gene has CDR1 GTSNPN and CDR2 SVGIG (reference sequence). The CDR3 has 14 residues. V shed 6 bases, J shed 2 bases, and the junction held 6 bases outside the gene matches. The origin of this receptor is a man aged 35 to 55 with acute or convalescent COVID-19. The material sequenced was peripheral blood. The chain carries TRBV30 and TRBJ2-3, with 9 bases aligning to TRBD2. The CDR3: CACSGGTYTDTQYF. The DNA for the CDR3 is TGTGCCTGTAGCGGGGGAACTTACACAGATACGCAGTATTTT.